Given below is one T cell receptor beta chain in context. Its antigen remains unidentified. Per-base qualities were not stored, and no clone one base away is much larger. These reads were obtained on an Illumina HiSeq 1500. TCRdb passed the public sequencing reads through fastp at Q25 and MiXCR, retaining productive beta sequences. Here each entry gathers all rows of one CDR3 protein and keeps the most common genes and DNA. Counted in this sample were 250,000 to 300,000 distinct CDR3 sequences; approximately 9.2% of them appeared once. More than 13% of the sample is taken by the ten largest. Including cysteine and phenylalanine, the CDR3 has 14 amino acids. The DNA shown is the 42-base CDR3, in frame from base 1. V lost 7 bases and J lost 5 bases, and the count of bases not matched to a germline gene is 10. CDR1 KGHDR and CDR2 SFDVKD were looked up in the germline V gene. The sample comes from a study of T cell repertoires in cytomegalovirus infection (dated by TCRdb to between 2018 and 2021). Turning to the overall study: Donor HLA type was relevant to the analysis, as public TCR beta signatures indicated carriage of CMV infection together with the matching HLA type.

What the study reported, not specific to this receptor: In both this cohort and an independent cohort of some 380 donors, the cumulative frequency of public TCR beta family members distinguished carriers of CMV infection plus the relevant HLA type. In the ex vivo response, HLA-C-restricted CMV-specific TCR beta clonotypes were dominant, and in two of eight donors the single most frequent clonotype came from this HLA-C-restricted group.

What was sequenced was PBMCs. The receptor's source is a human donor in good health (CMV status not recorded). Some clones in this sample may be carry-over from other donors' samples. The rearrangement combines TRBV24-1 with TRBJ2-7, with TRBD1 matching 7 junction bases. The nucleotide sequence is TGTGCCACCAGCCCGGGACAGAAGCATGACGAGCAGTACTTC. It translates to CATSPGQKHDEQYF.